Here is one T cell receptor beta chain with its context. The J segment lost 4 bases and the V segment lost 5 bases, leaving 7 bases of the junction unmatched. CDR1 is MNHEY and CDR2 is SMNVEV in the germline V gene (reference sequence). The CDR3 runs to 15 residues. This sample is drawn from a study of cytomegalovirus exposure and HLA in healthy donors. Healthy bone marrow donors formed the donor group. Primers: 60 Vbeta forward and 13 Jbeta reverse. Here immunoSEQ multiplex PCR was the method, and the copy in TCRdb shows in-frame clones only, minus some. The table shows 95,000 to 130,000 clones, with around 62% occurring only once.

This receptor was obtained from a woman aged 35 to 49 in good health and CMV-seropositive. The sample consisted of PBMCs. The chain employs TRBV27 and TRBJ2-7; 11 positions match TRBD2. CDR3 nucleotides: TGTGCCAGCAGTCCTGGACTAGCGGGCCTATACGAGCAGTACTTC. It encodes CASSPGLAGLYEQYF.